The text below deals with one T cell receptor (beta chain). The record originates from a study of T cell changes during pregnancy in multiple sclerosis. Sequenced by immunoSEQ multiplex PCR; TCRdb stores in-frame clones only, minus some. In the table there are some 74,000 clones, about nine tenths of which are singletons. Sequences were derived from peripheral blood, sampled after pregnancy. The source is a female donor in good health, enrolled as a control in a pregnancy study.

The CDR3 loop is CASWDTGDTEAFF. The DNA for the CDR3 is TGTGCCAGCTGGGACACAGGGGACACTGAAGCTTTCTTT. The rearrangement joins TRBV7-9 to TRBJ1-1; 7 bases line up with TRBD1. The V gene end was trimmed by 8 bases and the J gene end by 3 bases; junction bases not matched to a gene: 6. This CDR3 comprises 13 residues. Germline CDR1 SEHNR, CDR2 FQNEAQ (reference sequence).